The 19 T cell receptor beta chains presented below share a single source sample, sequenced in a study of T cell responses to AZD1222 COVID-19 vaccine. TCRdb keeps only in-frame clones here, not all; method: immunoSEQ multiplex PCR. The repertoire holds some 110,000 clones, with less than 90% as singletons. The sequenced sample was peripheral blood, obtained on day 0 of AZD1222 vaccination. These TCRs come from an adult in good health.

The V call is TRBV5-1, the J call TRBJ1-4; 8 bases are a match to TRBD1. This CDR3 is 16 amino acids long. Germline loops: CDR1 SGHRS, CDR2 YFSETQ. V shed 4 bases, J shed 4 bases, and the junction held 9 bases outside the gene matches. CDR3: CASSPRTGSDNEKLFF. For the CDR3, the DNA is TGCGCCAGCAGCCCCCGGACAGGGTCGGATAATGAAAAACTGTTTTTT.

This clone was counted between two and nine times. The chain combines TRBV3-1 (or the pseudogene TRBV3-2) with TRBJ2-7; D is unresolved. The CDR3 covers 12 residues. V was shortened by 1 base and J by 4 bases, with 5 bases between the two germline ends. Germline-derived CDR1 and CDR2 are LGHDT and YNNKEL (reference sequence). This CDR3 reads CASSQVSYEQYF. The CDR3 region has the DNA TGTGCCAGCAGCCAAGTATCATACGAGCAGTACTTC.

The rearrangement joins TRBV2 to TRBJ1-6; 9 bases fit TRBD1. The CDR3 totals 15 residues. V dropped 2 bases and J dropped 7; count of bases not matched to a gene: 3. Germline V gives CDR1 SNHLY, CDR2 FYNNEI. The CDR3 loop reads CASSESGTGNSPLHF. CDR3 coding DNA: TGTGCCAGCAGTGAATCCGGGACAGGGAATTCACCCCTCCACTTT. Drawing the rest from reference TRBV2 and TRBJ1-6, the complete variable domain is EPEVTQTPSHQVTQMGQEVILRCVPISNHLYFYWYRQILGQKVEFLVSFYNNEISEKSEIFDDQFSVERPDGSNFTLKIRSTKLEDSAMYFCASSESGTGNSPLHFGNGTRLTVT.

This chain joins TRBV6-5 and TRBJ1-2; 8 bases are a match to TRBD1. Germline values: CDR1 MNHEY, CDR2 SVGAGI. The J segment lost 2 bases and the V segment lost 4 bases, leaving 6 bases of the junction unmatched. The CDR3 is 15 amino acids. This CDR3 reads CASSSGQGENYGYTF. The CDR3 coding sequence is TGTGCCAGCAGTTCTGGACAGGGTGAGAACTATGGCTACACCTTC.

The chain joins TRBV19 to TRBJ1-5; possible D gene TRBD1, 5 bases. In germline, CDR1 is LNHDA, CDR2 SQIVND (reference sequence). The ends were cut back, 4 bases at V and 2 bases at J, with 9 bases in the middle. The CDR3 is made up of 14 amino acids. The chain's CDR3 is CASSRVGGNQPQHF. CDR3 coding DNA: TGTGCCAGTAGTAGGGTGGGGGGCAATCAGCCCCAGCATTTT.

The chain carries TRBV5-1 and TRBJ2-3; TRBD2 aligns across 7 bases. With 5 bases clipped from V and 4 bases from J, the junction kept 7 bases outside the gene matches. Per germline, CDR1 SGHRS and CDR2 YFSETQ. The CDR3 runs to 14 residues. CDR3 amino acids: CASSGAGAADTQYF. The CDR3 DNA reads as TGCGCCAGCAGTGGGGCGGGAGCGGCAGATACGCAGTATTTT.

The gene calls are TRBV5-1 and TRBJ1-4, with D possibly matching TRBD1 (6 bases). Trimming took 3 bases from V and 3 from J, leaving 12 bases between them. CDR1 is SGHRS and CDR2 is YFSETQ in the germline V gene. The CDR3 is 15 amino acids. The CDR3 DNA reads TGCGCCAGCAGCTACCGGGACACAGCTAATGAAAAACTGTTTTTT. It codes for CASSYRDTANEKLFF.

In this sample, this clone turned up a few times. The rearrangement links TRBV6-5 to TRBJ2-7, with D unclear. The germline V gene has CDR1 MNHEY and CDR2 SVGAGI. Trimming took 0 bases from V and 3 from J, leaving 12 bases between them. The CDR3 loop spans 15 amino acids. CDR3 residues: CASSYSALGSYEQYF. The CDR3 DNA reads TGTGCCAGCAGTTACTCGGCCTTAGGCAGCTACGAGCAGTACTTC.

The genes are TRBV6-5 and TRBJ1-2, with 8 nucleotides matching TRBD1. In germline, CDR1 is MNHEY, CDR2 SVGAGI. The CDR3 runs 13 residues. The V gene end was trimmed by 6 bases and the J gene end by 4 bases; junction bases not matched to a gene: 4. CDR3 protein: CASSRDRGYGYTF. The CDR3 bases are TGTGCCAGCAGCAGAGACAGGGGCTATGGCTACACCTTC.

This clone has a handful of counts. The CDR3 region has the DNA TGTGCCAGTACCGCGGACAGGGGAAATTCACCCCTCCACTTT. Its translation: CASTADRGNSPLHF. The gene calls are TRBV19 and TRBJ1-6; 9 bases fit TRBD1. V lost 7 bases, J lost 7 bases, and 5 bases stayed unmatched. From germline, CDR1 is LNHDA and CDR2 SQIVND (reference sequence). The CDR3 is 14 amino acids. The full variable domain, in which reference TRBV19 and TRBJ1-6 provide the parts outside the CDR3, is DGGITQSPKYLFRKEGQNVTLSCEQNLNHDAMYWYRQDPGQGLRLIYYSQIVNDFQKGDIAEGYSVSREKKESFPLTVTSAQKNPTAFYLCASTADRGNSPLHFGNGTRLTVT.

V gene TRBV19 combines with J gene TRBJ2-7, with D perhaps TRBD1 (6 bases). CDR3 length: 14 residues. Germline V gene lookup returns CDR1 LNHDA and CDR2 SQIVND (reference sequence). The V gene lost 5 bases and the J gene lost 0 bases, with 11 bases spanning the gap. The CDR3 DNA is TGTGCCAGTAGTTCCCGGGACATCTCCTACGAGCAGTACTTC. Translation gives CASSSRDISYEQYF.

CDR3 loop: CTQGRGDGYTF. The DNA for the CDR3 is TGCACCCAGGGGAGGGGTGATGGCTACACCTTC. The chain joins TRBV20-1 to TRBJ1-2; possible D gene TRBD1, 6 bases. There are 11 residues in the CDR3. The germline V gene encodes CDR1 DFQATT and CDR2 SNEGSKA (reference sequence).

The CDR3, as DNA: TGTGCCAGCAGCTTCTCCGGAACCCTTAGCCACAATCAGCCCCAGCATTTT. This sequence encodes CASSFSGTLSHNQPQHF. The chain couples TRBV7-2 to TRBJ1-5; D not resolved. V lost 3 bases and J lost 3, with 18 bases in between. CDR3 length: 17 amino acids. Germline-derived CDR1 and CDR2 are SGHTA and FQGNSA. The complete variable domain, with remaining parts taken from reference TRBV7-2 and TRBJ1-5, reads GAGVSQSPSNKVTEKGKDVELRCDPISGHTALYWYRQSLGQGLEFLIYFQGNSAPDKSGLPSDRFSAERTGGSVSTLTIQRTQQEDSAVYLCASSFSGTLSHNQPQHFGDGTRLSIL.

A word on this clone: One junction end does not reproduce the germline sequence, and a read error may be involved. The genes are TRBV28 and TRBJ2-7, with TRBD2 matching over 11 bases. The length of the CDR3 is 12 residues. Germline CDR1 reads MDHEN; CDR2 reads SYDVKM. CDR3 nucleotide sequence: TGTGCCAGCAGTTTGCCCACTAGCGGGAGTGACTTC. Amino acids: CASSLPTSGSDF.

The rearrangement links TRBV30 to TRBJ1-5; maybe TRBD1 (6 bases). The V and J ends lost 2 bases and 5 bases respectively, with 7 bases between them. The germline CDR1 and CDR2 sequences are GTSNPN and SVGIG (reference sequence). This CDR3 spans 12 amino acids. The DNA for the CDR3 is TGTGCCTGGAGTAGGGGGGATCAGCCCCAGCATTTT. Its protein is CAWSRGDQPQHF.

The chain joins TRBV11-3 to TRBJ2-1, with TRBD2 matching over 12 bases. V lost 0 bases to trimming and J lost 10 bases; unmatched junction nucleotides: 1. Looked up from germline, CDR1 is SGHNT and CDR2 is YENEEA. The CDR3 covers 14 residues. In DNA, the CDR3 is TGTGCCAGCAGCTTAGAACTAGCGGGGGGCGAGCAGTTCTTC. The encoded protein is CASSLELAGGEQFF.

The chain uses TRBV5-1 and TRBJ1-2; D is undetermined. Germline V lookup: CDR1 SGHRS, CDR2 YFSETQ. The ends were cut back, 0 bases at V and 4 bases at J, with 10 bases in the middle. CDR3 size: 14 residues. CDR3 region: CASSLGTQVYGYTF. CDR3 nucleotide sequence: TGCGCCAGCAGCTTGGGGACGCAGGTCTATGGCTACACCTTC.

The chain carries TRBV19 and TRBJ1-5; D is undetermined. V lost 0 bases to trimming and J lost 2 bases, with 14 bases between them. This CDR3 contains 17 residues. CDR1 and CDR2 (germline): LNHDA, SQIVND (reference sequence). The CDR3 is CASSIDLGPNRNQPQHF. The CDR3 DNA is TGTGCCAGTAGTATAGATCTTGGCCCAAATCGCAATCAGCCCCAGCATTTT.

J is TRBJ2-7 and V is TRBV2, with 10 positions matching TRBD1. V lost 9 bases, J lost 6 bases, and 5 bases stayed unmatched. The CDR3 contains 12 residues. Germline loops: CDR1 SNHLY, CDR2 FYNNEI. As DNA, the CDR3 is TGTGCCAGTGGGACAGGGGCAGGCGAGCAGTACTTC. It is translated as CASGTGAGEQYF. The full variable domain, completed using reference TRBV2 and TRBJ2-7, is EPEVTQTPSHQVTQMGQEVILRCVPISNHLYFYWYRQILGQKVEFLVSFYNNEISEKSEIFDDQFSVERPDGSNFTLKIRSTKLEDSAMYFCASGTGAGEQYFGPGTRLTVT.